This TCR beta chain was sequenced during a study of T cells in localized non-small cell lung cancer. General observations from the study: Appearing in adjacent lung were a median approximately 50 of the top 100 tumor clones. Uninvolved adjacent lung had more T cell clonality than any other tissue, topping tumor. Owing to sequencing of a solitary tumor region, heterogeneity cannot be discounted.

Profiling relied on immunoSEQ multiplex PCR, and the TCRdb table lists in-frame clones only, not all of them. This repertoire shows some 16,000 clones, about 88% found once; its top ten account for over 25%. Per germline, CDR1 MNHEY and CDR2 SVGAGI. Between the trimmed V and J ends, which lost 1 base and 5 bases, there was a span of 14 bases. The CDR3 length is 16 residues. Points on this clone: Its antigen remains unknown.

The clonotype was recovered from a female donor at least 60 years old with stage III squamous cell lung carcinoma. This specimen was peripheral blood, taken before any cancer treatment. This chain links TRBV6-5 with TRBJ1-4, with D possibly matching TRBD1 (6 bases). Here the CDR3 reads CASSYWGRGGNEKLFF. CDR3 nucleotides: TGTGCCAGCAGTTACTGGGGTAGGGGGGGCAATGAAAAACTGTTTTTT.